This TCR beta chain was observed in a study of shared clonotypes between healthy human individuals. Ten immunoSEQ deep assay plates served to sequence unsorted PBMC DNA. Per the original data handling: Filtering differed because ImmunoSEQ produced junction-only sequences that carried no quality scores. Sequenced by immunoSEQ multiplex PCR; TCRdb stores in-frame clones only, minus some. V, J and clone size are taken as reported in that table, and D and trimming were inferred from the DNA itself. The data contain about 460,000 clones, 70% to 80% of them singletons. V lost 0 bases to trimming and J lost 7 bases; unmatched junction nucleotides: 5. This CDR3 has 15 residues. Germline loops: CDR1 MRHNA, CDR2 SNTAGT. This clone turned up a few times.

The sample consisted of PBMCs. The sequence derives from a woman aged 40 to 50 in good health. Some clones in this sample may be carry-over from other donors' samples. This chain joins TRBV6-4 and TRBJ2-1, with 8 bases fitting TRBD2. CDR3 bases: TGTGCCAGCAGTGACTCCGAAGCGGGAGTAAATGAGCAGTTCTTC. Its protein is CASSDSEAGVNEQFF.